Below, 18 T cell receptor beta chains from the same sample are listed, as sequenced in a study of T cell changes during pregnancy in multiple sclerosis. Some clones are missing from TCRdb's copy, which holds only in-frame ones; the method was immunoSEQ multiplex PCR. This table holds about 83,000 clones, about 95% found once. This material consisted of peripheral blood, taken in the second trimester of pregnancy. These receptors came from a female donor with multiple sclerosis, enrolled in a pregnancy study.

The chain employs TRBV7-9 and TRBJ2-1; D is ambiguous. Germline loops: CDR1 SEHNR, CDR2 FQNEAQ (reference sequence). V was shortened by 5 bases and J by 6 bases, with 11 bases between the two germline ends. The CDR3 loop spans 13 amino acids. The CDR3 here is CASSQVVRNEQFF. Here the CDR3 DNA reads TGTGCCAGCAGCCAAGTGGTGCGCAATGAGCAGTTCTTC.

This rearrangement joins TRBV7-2 to TRBJ2-1; 13 bases are shared with TRBD2. The V segment lost 5 bases and the J segment 4 bases; nucleotides outside the gene matches: 5. The CDR3 length is 16 residues. Germline CDR1 and CDR2: SGHTA and FQGNSA. CDR3 region: CASSRGLAGAYNEQFF. The CDR3 region has the DNA TGTGCCAGCAGCCGCGGACTAGCGGGAGCTTACAATGAGCAGTTCTTC.

The chain is built from TRBV2 and TRBJ2-2; no definite D call. V was trimmed by 5 bases and J by 3 bases, leaving 7 bases between them. CDR3 length equals 13 residues. Germline values: CDR1 SNHLY, CDR2 FYNNEI. The CDR3, as DNA: TGTGCCAGCAGTATCCAGTACACCGGGGAGCTGTTTTTT. It specifies CASSIQYTGELFF. The variable domain in full, with the rest retrieved from reference TRBV2 and TRBJ2-2, is EPEVTQTPSHQVTQMGQEVILRCVPISNHLYFYWYRQILGQKVEFLVSFYNNEISEKSEIFDDQFSVERPDGSNFTLKIRSTKLEDSAMYFCASSIQYTGELFFGEGSRLTVL.

The count of this clone is one. This rearrangement joins TRBV9 to TRBJ2-7; 7 nucleotides align to TRBD2. The CDR3 covers 13 residues. V was pared by 1 base and J by 3 bases, with 1 base of the junction left unmatched. Germline assignment: CDR1 SGDLS and CDR2 YYNGEE. This chain's CDR3 is CASSVSGDYEQYF. The DNA for the CDR3 is TGTGCCAGCAGCGTAAGCGGGGACTACGAGCAGTACTTC.

This chain uses TRBV28 with TRBJ1-4, with 9 bases fitting TRBD1. The V gene's germline CDR1 is MDHEN and CDR2 SYDVKM. With V trimmed by 4 bases and J by 8 bases, 8 bases remained unmatched. This CDR3 spans 15 amino acids. CDR3: CASSSTGTGSEKLFF. CDR3 nucleotide sequence: TGTGCCAGCAGTTCCACCGGGACAGGGTCGGAAAAACTGTTTTTT.

The V call is TRBV9, the J call TRBJ1-1, with a tentative D call TRBD1 (5 bases). CDR1 and CDR2 from the germline V gene are SGDLS and YYNGEE. This CDR3 has 15 residues. Trimming took off 3 bases at V and 1 base at J, with 13 bases between the two ends. The DNA of the CDR3 is TGTGCCAGCAGCGACCCCGTGGGGGGGAACACTGAAGCTTTCTTT. Translation: CASSDPVGGNTEAFF. The whole variable domain, remainder taken from reference TRBV9 and TRBJ1-1, is DSGVTQTPKHLITATGQRVTLRCSPRSGDLSVYWYQQSLDQGLQFLIQYYNGEERAKGNILERFSAQQFPDLHSELNLSSLELGDSALYFCASSDPVGGNTEAFFGQGTRLTVV.

This clone was seen just once. The chain links TRBV4-2 to TRBJ2-1; a weak D match, TRBD2 (6 bases). The CDR3 sequence is 15 residues long. CDR1 and CDR2 from the germline V gene are LGHNA and YNFKEQ. V was shortened by 0 bases and J by 7 bases, with 13 bases between the two germline ends. This chain's CDR3 is CASSQDRGTGNEQFF. CDR3 in DNA: TGTGCCAGCAGCCAAGATCGTGGGACTGGAAATGAGCAGTTCTTC.

The CDR3 protein is CASSLTGLAGGDTQYF. The CDR3 DNA reads TGTGCCAGCAGCTTAACGGGGCTAGCGGGAGGAGATACGCAGTATTTT. The V gene is TRBV7-3, the J gene TRBJ2-3, with TRBD2 matching over 11 bases. J lost 5 bases, V lost 0 bases, and 4 bases had no gene match. The CDR3 spans 16 residues. The V gene's germline CDR1 is SGHTA and CDR2 FQGTGA.

The chain couples TRBV11-2 to TRBJ1-3; tentatively, D is TRBD1 (6 bases). Looked up from germline, CDR1 is SGHAT and CDR2 is FQNNGV. Between the trimmed V and J ends, which lost 4 bases and 5 bases, there was a span of 15 bases. CDR3 length: 15 amino acids. The CDR3 DNA is TGTGCCAGCAGCTCCCCGGGGACAAGTAGAAACACCATATATTTT. This gives the protein CASSSPGTSRNTIYF. The full variable domain, in which reference TRBV11-2 and TRBJ1-3 provide the parts outside the CDR3, is EAGVAQSPRYKIIEKRQSVAFWCNPISGHATLYWYQQILGQGPKLLIQFQNNGVVDDSQLPKDRFSAERLKGVDSTLKIQPAKLEDSAVYLCASSSPGTSRNTIYFGEGSWLTVV.

This clone was recorded once. The rearrangement links TRBV15 to TRBJ2-1; D possibly corresponds to TRBD1 (6 bases). The germline V gene encodes CDR1 LNHNV and CDR2 YYDKDF (reference sequence). This CDR3 spans 18 amino acids. The V and J ends lost 5 bases and 3 bases respectively, with 23 bases between them. CDR3 sequence (DNA): TGTGCCACCAGCGGGGCTCGGGAAGGGGGATGGGGCTACAATGAGCAGTTCTTC. Amino acid sequence: CATSGAREGGWGYNEQFF.

This chain links TRBV30 with TRBJ2-2; TRBD2 matches 11 bases. Germline values: CDR1 GTSNPN, CDR2 SVGIG (reference sequence). The CDR3 sequence is 15 residues long. After removal of 1 base from V and 7 bases from J, the junction contained 5 bases not matched to a gene. The CDR3 nucleotides are TGTGCCTGGAGTGAACTAGCGGGAGTGGTCGGGGAGCTGTTTTTT. This gives the protein CAWSELAGVVGELFF.

The gene calls are TRBV4-3 and TRBJ2-7; 7 bases are shared with TRBD2. Unmatched junction bases numbered 6, after V lost 1 base and J lost 6 bases. Per germline, CDR1 LGHNA and CDR2 YSLEER. This CDR3 is built from 14 residues. The CDR3 nucleotides read TGCGCCAGCAGCCAAGTACGACTAGCAGGCGAGCAGTACTTC. It translates to CASSQVRLAGEQYF.

A note on this clone: Different DNA sequences within this sample yield the same CDR3. The chain is built from TRBV29-1 and TRBJ1-4; TRBD1 aligns across 7 bases. Per the germline V gene, CDR1 is SQVTM and CDR2 is ANQGSEA. This CDR3 spans 13 amino acids. The ends lost 3 bases at V and 3 bases at J; junction bases unmatched: 1. CDR3 bases: TGCAGCGTTGAGACAGGGCCTAATGAAAAACTGTTTTTT. Protein: CSVETGPNEKLFF.

This clone was found once. The rearrangement links TRBV2 to TRBJ2-3; D is ambiguous. V lost 1 base and J 8 bases, leaving 10 bases between the germline ends. The V gene's germline CDR1 is SNHLY and CDR2 FYNNEI. The CDR3 contains 13 residues. CDR3 amino acids: CASSEGFSGTQYF. DNA for the CDR3: TGTGCCAGCAGTGAAGGTTTTAGTGGTACGCAGTATTTT.

V usage is TRBV11-3 and J usage is TRBJ2-1; D uncertain. Trimming left V 5 bases short and J 0 bases short, with 5 bases between. The germline CDR1 and CDR2 sequences are SGHNT and YENEEA. The CDR3 is 13 amino acids. CDR3 protein: CASSRGSYNEQFF. In DNA form, the CDR3 reads TGTGCCAGCAGCCGCGGCTCCTACAATGAGCAGTTCTTC.

The gene calls are TRBV7-9 and TRBJ1-4; TRBD1 aligns across 9 bases. This CDR3 region has 15 residues. Germline V gene data show CDR1 as SEHNR and CDR2 as FQNEAQ (reference sequence). Trimming at V came to 4 bases and at J to 7 bases, leaving 7 bases not matched to a gene. For the CDR3, the DNA is TGTGCCAGCAGCTCCCGACAGGGGGTGGGTGAAAAACTGTTTTTT. It is translated as CASSSRQGVGEKLFF.

This clone was detected only once. V is TRBV9 and J is TRBJ1-1, with D unclear. The germline gives CDR1 SGDLS, CDR2 YYNGEE. This CDR3 has 12 amino acids. V was shortened by 3 bases and J by 5 bases, with 8 bases between the two germline ends. Here the CDR3 reads CASSAAGTEAFF. CDR3 coding DNA: TGTGCCAGCAGCGCCGCGGGGACTGAAGCTTTCTTT.

V is TRBV5-1 and J is TRBJ2-1; 7 bases are a match to TRBD2. The CDR3 runs to 15 residues. V shed 7 bases and J 0 bases; nucleotides not matched to a gene: 7. In germline, CDR1 is SGHRS, CDR2 YFSETQ. CDR3 loop: CASGPGLDSYNEQFF. The CDR3 nucleotides read TGCGCCAGCGGACCTGGACTAGACTCCTACAATGAGCAGTTCTTC.